A single sample gave rise to the 8 T cell receptor beta chains below, sequenced in a study of IL-17A CD8 T cells in psoriatic arthritis synovium. The method was immunoSEQ multiplex PCR; TCRdb's version includes in-frame clones alone and lacks a portion of them. The profile shows around 550 clones, around 67% of them singletons. After approximately 1.5 hours of PMA and ionomycin stimulation, cells were labeled by IL-17A and IFNgamma secretion assays. Psoriatic arthritis patients had synovial fluid drawn from joints that were actively inflamed. What was sequenced was IL-17A+ (IFN-gamma+/-) memory CD8+ T cells from synovial fluid. Subset noted: IL-17A+IFNgamma+/- memory CD8+ (Tc17) cells. Source of these receptors: a human donor with psoriatic arthritis.

By its share, this clone is large. The rearrangement links TRBV27 to TRBJ1-5; D is possibly TRBD1 (5 bases). CDR1 MNHEY and CDR2 SMNVEV come from the germline V gene (reference sequence). This CDR3 region has 14 residues. V was shortened by 1 base and J by 4 bases, with 8 bases between the two germline ends. CDR3 sequence (DNA): TGTGCCAGCAGTTTATATGGGGGTAATCAGCCCCAGCATTTT. It translates to CASSLYGGNQPQHF.

This clone is a singleton in its sample. V and J are TRBV9 and TRBJ2-2; D remains unclear. V lost 3 bases to trimming and J lost 1 base, with 4 bases between them. CDR1 and CDR2 (germline): SGDLS, YYNGEE. This CDR3 spans 13 amino acids. CDR3 loop: CASSDRNTGELFF. The CDR3 DNA sequence: TGTGCCAGCAGCGACAGGAACACCGGGGAGCTGTTTTTT.

This clone has only a few counts. The chain employs TRBV27 and TRBJ2-7; D not resolved. Germline CDR1 is MNHEY and CDR2 is SMNVEV (reference sequence). V lost 0 bases, J lost 3 bases, and 9 bases lay in between. The CDR3 length is 14 residues. CDR3 DNA: TGTGCCAGCAGTTTATCGGCCCTAATCTACGAGCAGTACTTC. It specifies CASSLSALIYEQYF.

This rearrangement joins TRBV28 to TRBJ2-1; a weak D match, TRBD1 (5 bases). Germline CDR1 is MDHEN and CDR2 is SYDVKM. Trimming took 4 bases from V and 0 from J, leaving 10 bases between them. The CDR3 consists of 15 residues. The CDR3 sequence: CASSYRLSSYNEQFF. For the CDR3, the DNA is TGTGCCAGCAGTTACAGGTTGAGCTCCTACAATGAGCAGTTCTTC.

The rearrangement uses TRBV29-1 and TRBJ2-7, with D unresolved. The germline CDR1 and CDR2 sequences are SQVTM and ANQGSEA. V lost 6 bases, J lost 2 bases, and 11 bases lay in between. CDR3 length: 12 residues. The CDR3 reads CSVPGGAYEQYF. The DNA of the CDR3 is TGCAGCGTCCCCGGCGGCGCCTACGAGCAGTACTTC.

The chain carries TRBV2 and TRBJ2-3; a weak D match, TRBD1 (5 bases). Germline assignment: CDR1 SNHLY and CDR2 FYNNEI. The CDR3 loop spans 16 amino acids. Trimming shortened V by 0 bases and J by 0 bases, and 10 bases separated the two germline ends. The CDR3 sequence is CASSEAGVGSTDTQYF. The DNA for the CDR3 is TGTGCCAGCAGTGAAGCAGGGGTAGGAAGCACAGATACGCAGTATTTT.

The chain carries TRBV9 and TRBJ1-4, with a tentative D call TRBD1 (6 bases). This CDR3 spans 12 amino acids. Germline values: CDR1 SGDLS, CDR2 YYNGEE. V was shortened by 0 bases and J by 10 bases, with 7 bases between the two germline ends. CDR3 amino acids: CASSVGGGKLFF. The CDR3 DNA is TGTGCCAGCAGCGTAGGAGGGGGAAAACTGTTTTTT.

This chain links TRBV15 with TRBJ1-5; D uncertain. Per germline, CDR1 LNHNV and CDR2 YYDKDF (reference sequence). Trimming cost V 0 bases and J 6 bases, with 9 bases left between them. The CDR3 extends over 14 amino acids. Here the CDR3 DNA reads TGTGCCACCAGCAGAGATTTAGGTGCTCAGCCCCAGCATTTT. This sequence encodes CATSRDLGAQPQHF.